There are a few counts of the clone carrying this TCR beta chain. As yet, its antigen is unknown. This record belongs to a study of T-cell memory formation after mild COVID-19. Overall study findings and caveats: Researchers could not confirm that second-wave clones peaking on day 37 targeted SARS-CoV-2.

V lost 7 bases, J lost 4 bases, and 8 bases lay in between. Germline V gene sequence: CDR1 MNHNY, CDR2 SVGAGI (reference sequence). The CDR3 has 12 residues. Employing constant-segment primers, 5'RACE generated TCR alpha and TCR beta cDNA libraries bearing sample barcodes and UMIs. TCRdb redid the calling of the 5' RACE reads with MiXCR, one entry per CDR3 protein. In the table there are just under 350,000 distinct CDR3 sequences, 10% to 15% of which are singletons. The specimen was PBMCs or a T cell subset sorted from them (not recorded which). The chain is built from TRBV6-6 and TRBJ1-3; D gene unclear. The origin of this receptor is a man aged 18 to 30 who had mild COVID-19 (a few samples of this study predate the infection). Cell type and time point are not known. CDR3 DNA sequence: TGTGCCAGCACCTTGCTAGGAAACACCATATATTTT. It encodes CASTLLGNTIYF.